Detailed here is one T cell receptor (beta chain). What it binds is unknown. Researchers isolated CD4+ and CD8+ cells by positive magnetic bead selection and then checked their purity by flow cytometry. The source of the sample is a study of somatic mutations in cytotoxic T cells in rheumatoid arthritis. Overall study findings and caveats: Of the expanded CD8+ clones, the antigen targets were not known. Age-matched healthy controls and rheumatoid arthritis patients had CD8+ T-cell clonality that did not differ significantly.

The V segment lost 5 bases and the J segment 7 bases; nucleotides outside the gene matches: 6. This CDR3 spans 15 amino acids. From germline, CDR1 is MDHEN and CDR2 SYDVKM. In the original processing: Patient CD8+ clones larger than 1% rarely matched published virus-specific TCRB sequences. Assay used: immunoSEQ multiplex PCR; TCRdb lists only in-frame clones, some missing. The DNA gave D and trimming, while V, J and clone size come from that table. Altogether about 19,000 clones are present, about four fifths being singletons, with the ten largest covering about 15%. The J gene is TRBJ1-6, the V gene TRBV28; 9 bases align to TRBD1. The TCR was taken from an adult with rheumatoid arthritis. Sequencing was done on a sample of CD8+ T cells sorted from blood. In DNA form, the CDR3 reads TGTGCCAGCAGTCCGCCCGGGACAGGGAATTCACCCCTCCACTTT. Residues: CASSPPGTGNSPLHF.